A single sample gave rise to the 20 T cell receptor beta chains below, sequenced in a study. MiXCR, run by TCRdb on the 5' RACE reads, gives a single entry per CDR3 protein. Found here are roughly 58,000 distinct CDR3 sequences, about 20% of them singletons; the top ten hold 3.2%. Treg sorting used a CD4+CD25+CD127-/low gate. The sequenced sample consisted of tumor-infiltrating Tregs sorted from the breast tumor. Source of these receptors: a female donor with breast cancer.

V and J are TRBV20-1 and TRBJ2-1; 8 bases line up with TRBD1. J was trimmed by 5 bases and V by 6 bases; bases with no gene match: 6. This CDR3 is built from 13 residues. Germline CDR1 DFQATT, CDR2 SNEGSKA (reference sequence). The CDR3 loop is CSARTGRNNEQFF. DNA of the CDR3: TGCAGTGCCCGGACAGGGAGGAACAATGAGCAGTTCTTC.

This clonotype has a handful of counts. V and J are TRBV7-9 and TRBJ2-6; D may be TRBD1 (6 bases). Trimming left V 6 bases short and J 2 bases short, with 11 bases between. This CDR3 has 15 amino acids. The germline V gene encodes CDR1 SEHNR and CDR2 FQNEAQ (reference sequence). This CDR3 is CASRQQGAGANVLTF. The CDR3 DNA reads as TGTGCCAGCAGACAACAGGGCGCTGGGGCCAACGTCCTGACTTTC.

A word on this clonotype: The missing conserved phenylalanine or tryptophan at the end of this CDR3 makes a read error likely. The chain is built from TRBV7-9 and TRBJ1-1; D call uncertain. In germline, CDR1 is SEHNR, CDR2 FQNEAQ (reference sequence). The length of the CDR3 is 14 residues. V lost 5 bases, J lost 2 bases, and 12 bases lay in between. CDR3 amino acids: CASSSRSTNTEAFL. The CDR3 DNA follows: TGTGCCAGCAGCAGCCGATCAACCAACACTGAAGCTTTCCTT.

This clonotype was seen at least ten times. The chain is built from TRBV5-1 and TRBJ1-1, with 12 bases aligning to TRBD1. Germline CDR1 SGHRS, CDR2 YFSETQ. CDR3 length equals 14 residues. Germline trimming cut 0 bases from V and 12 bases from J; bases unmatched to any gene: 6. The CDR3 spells CASSLDGTGGPSFF. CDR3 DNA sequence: TGCGCCAGCAGCTTGGATGGGACAGGGGGCCCGTCTTTCTTT.

The CDR3 reads CATSTGGVDQPQHF. CDR3 bases: TGCGCCACCAGTACAGGGGGCGTCGATCAGCCCCAGCATTTT. This sequence joins TRBV4-1 and TRBJ1-5, with TRBD1 identical over 9 bases. V shed 10 bases, J shed 5 bases, and the junction held 9 bases outside the gene matches. The germline V gene has CDR1 MGHRA and CDR2 YSYEKL. The CDR3 runs to 14 residues.

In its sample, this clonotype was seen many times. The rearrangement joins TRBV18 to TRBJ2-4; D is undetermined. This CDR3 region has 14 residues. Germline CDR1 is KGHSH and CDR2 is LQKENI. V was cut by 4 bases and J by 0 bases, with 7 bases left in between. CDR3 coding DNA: TGTGCCAGCTCACGGTATTTAGCCAAAAACATTCAGTACTTC. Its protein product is CASSRYLAKNIQYF.

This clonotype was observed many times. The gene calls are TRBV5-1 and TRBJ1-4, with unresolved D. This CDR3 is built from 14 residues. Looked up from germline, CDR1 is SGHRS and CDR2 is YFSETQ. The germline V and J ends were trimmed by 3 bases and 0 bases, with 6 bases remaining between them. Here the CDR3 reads CASSSKATNEKLFF. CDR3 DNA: TGCGCCAGCAGCTCAAAAGCAACTAATGAAAAACTGTTTTTT.

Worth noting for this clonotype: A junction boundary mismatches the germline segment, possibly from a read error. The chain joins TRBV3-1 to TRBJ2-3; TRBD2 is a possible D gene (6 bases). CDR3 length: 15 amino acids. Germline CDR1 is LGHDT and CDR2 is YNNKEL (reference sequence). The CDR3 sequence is CAGSHASWGVDTQYF. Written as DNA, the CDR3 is TGTGCCGGCAGCCACGCCTCATGGGGGGTGGATACGCAGTATTTT.

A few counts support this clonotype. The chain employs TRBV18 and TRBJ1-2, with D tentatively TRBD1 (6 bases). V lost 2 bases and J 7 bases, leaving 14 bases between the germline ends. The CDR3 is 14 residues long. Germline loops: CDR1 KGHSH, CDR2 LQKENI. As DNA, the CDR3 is TGTGCCAGCTCACCAGGGCAGGGGAATAGTGGCTACACCTTC. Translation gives CASSPGQGNSGYTF.

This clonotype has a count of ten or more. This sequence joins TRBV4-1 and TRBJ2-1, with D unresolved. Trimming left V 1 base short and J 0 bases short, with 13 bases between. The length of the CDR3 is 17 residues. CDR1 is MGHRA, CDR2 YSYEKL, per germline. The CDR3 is CASSQVGRSSSYNEQFF. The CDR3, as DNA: TGCGCCAGCAGCCAAGTCGGGCGGTCGAGCTCCTACAATGAGCAGTTCTTC.

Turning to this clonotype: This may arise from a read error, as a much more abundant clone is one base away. DNA for the CDR3: TGTGCCAGCAGACCAGGTAGGGTGAACACTGAAGCTTTCTTT. This gives the protein CASRPGRVNTEAFF. V gene TRBV25-1 combines with J gene TRBJ1-1, with D unresolved. CDR1 is MGHDK, CDR2 SYGVNS, per germline. The CDR3 length is 14 residues. V shed 6 bases and J shed 0 bases, with 11 bases lying between them.

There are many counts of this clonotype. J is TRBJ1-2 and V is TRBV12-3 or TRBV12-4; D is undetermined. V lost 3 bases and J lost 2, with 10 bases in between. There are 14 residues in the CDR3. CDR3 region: CASSFGRRNYGYTF. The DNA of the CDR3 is TGTGCCAGCAGTTTCGGGCGGAGGAACTATGGCTACACCTTC.

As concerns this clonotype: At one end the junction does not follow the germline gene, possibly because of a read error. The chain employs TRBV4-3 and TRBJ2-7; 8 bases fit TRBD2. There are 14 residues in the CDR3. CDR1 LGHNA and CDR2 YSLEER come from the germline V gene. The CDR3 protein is CASSQAGGPYKQYF. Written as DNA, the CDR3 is TGCGCCAGCAGCCAAGCGGGAGGGCCCTACAAGCAGTACTTC.

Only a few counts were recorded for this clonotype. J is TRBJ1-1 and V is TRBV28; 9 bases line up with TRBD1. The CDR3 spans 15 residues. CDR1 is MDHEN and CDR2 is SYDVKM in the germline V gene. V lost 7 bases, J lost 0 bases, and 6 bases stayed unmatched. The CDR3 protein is CASTRTGEMNTEAFF. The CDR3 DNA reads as TGTGCCAGCACTCGGACAGGGGAGATGAACACTGAAGCTTTCTTT.

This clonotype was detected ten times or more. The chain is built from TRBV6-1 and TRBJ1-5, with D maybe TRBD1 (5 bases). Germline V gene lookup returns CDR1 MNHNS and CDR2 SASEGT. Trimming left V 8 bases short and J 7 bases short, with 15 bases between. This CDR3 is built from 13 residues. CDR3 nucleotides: TGTGCCAGCGCGGGCGCGTGGGACCAGCCCCAGCATTTT. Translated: CASAGAWDQPQHF.

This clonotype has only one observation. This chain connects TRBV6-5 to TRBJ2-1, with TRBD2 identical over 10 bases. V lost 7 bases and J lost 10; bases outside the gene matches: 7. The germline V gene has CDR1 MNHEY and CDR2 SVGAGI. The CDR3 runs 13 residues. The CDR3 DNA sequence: TGTGCCAGCACCCTGGGTAGCGGGGGGGAGCAGTTCTTC. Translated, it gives CASTLGSGGEQFF.

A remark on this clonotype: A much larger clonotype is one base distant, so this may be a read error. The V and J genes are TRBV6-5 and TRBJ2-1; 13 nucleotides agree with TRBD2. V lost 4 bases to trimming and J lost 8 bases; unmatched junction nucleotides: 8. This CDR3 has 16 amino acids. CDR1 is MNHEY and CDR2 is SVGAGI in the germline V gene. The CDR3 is CASSSSGTSGDDEQFF. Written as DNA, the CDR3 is TGTGCCAGCAGTTCTTCCGGGACTAGCGGGGACGATGAGCAGTTCTTC.

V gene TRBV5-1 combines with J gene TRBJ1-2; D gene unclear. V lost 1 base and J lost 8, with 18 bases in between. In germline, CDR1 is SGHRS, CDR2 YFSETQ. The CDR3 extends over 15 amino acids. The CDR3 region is CASSLHPDVAQGYTF. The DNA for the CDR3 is TGCGCCAGCAGCTTGCACCCTGACGTCGCGCAAGGCTACACCTTC.

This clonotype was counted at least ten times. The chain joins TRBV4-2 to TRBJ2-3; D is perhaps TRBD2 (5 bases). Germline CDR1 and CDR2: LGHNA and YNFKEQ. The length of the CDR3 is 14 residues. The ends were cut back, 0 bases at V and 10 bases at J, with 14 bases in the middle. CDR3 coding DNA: TGTGCCAGCAGCCAAGAAGGGCCTCTAGCTTCGCAGTATTTT. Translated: CASSQEGPLASQYF.

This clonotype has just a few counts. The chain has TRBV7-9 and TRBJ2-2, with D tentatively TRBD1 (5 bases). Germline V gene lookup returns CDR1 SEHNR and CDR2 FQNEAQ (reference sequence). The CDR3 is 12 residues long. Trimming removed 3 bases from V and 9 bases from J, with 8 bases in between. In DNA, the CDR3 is TGTGCCAGCAGCTTGGGGCCCCGGGAGCTGTTTTTT. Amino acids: CASSLGPRELFF.